This is a list of T cell receptor beta chains from one sample in a study of PD-1 blockade in classical Hodgkin lymphoma. Assay: immunoSEQ multiplex PCR; the TCRdb copy retains only in-frame clones and omits some. The sample lists about 27,000 clones, just under 80% seen once, with roughly a third in the top ten. The source was peripheral blood mononuclear cells (PBMCs), collected before the second cycle of nivolumab. All receptors come from a human donor with classical Hodgkin lymphoma. The CDR3 runs from the conserved cysteine through the conserved F or W. D genes are given only for firm matches. Expanded clones get a size class; other rows say once, few or many, or leave the size out.

>TRBD1|TRBJ2-1|TRBV11-3|-
CASSSDRARGGEQFF
TGTGCCAGCAGCTCAGACAGGGCGCGAGGGGGTGAGCAGTTCTTC
>TRBD2|TRBJ2-2|TRBV2|-
CASNPGGDGELFF
TGTGCCAGCAATCCGGGGGGGGACGGGGAGCTGTTTTTT
>-|TRBJ2-7|TRBV7-2|-
CASSLAGQKRYEQYF
TGTGCCAGCAGCTTAGCGGGGCAGAAGAGGTACGAGCAGTACTTC
>TRBD2|TRBJ2-1|TRBV7-2|-
CASSPWGRDDNEQFF
TGTGCCAGCAGCCCGTGGGGGAGGGACGACAATGAGCAGTTCTTC
>TRBD1|TRBJ1-1|TRBV19|few
CASSDGQGFPLDTEAFF
TGTGCCAGTAGTGACGGACAGGGGTTCCCGCTGGACACTGAAGCTTTCTTT
>-|TRBJ1-2|TRBV5-1|-
CASSLGGSDYGYTF
TGCGCCAGCAGCCTCGGAGGGTCGGACTATGGCTACACCTTC
>-|TRBJ2-7|TRBV28|-
CASSLNFGFTYEQYF
TGTGCCAGCAGTTTAAATTTTGGGTTTACCTACGAGCAGTACTTC
>TRBD1|TRBJ2-3|TRBV5-8|-
CASSWQGVADTQYF
TGTGCCAGCAGTTGGCAGGGGGTGGCAGATACGCAGTATTTT
>-|TRBJ1-1|TRBV5-1|-
CASSQQGNTEAFF
TGCGCCAGCAGCCAACAGGGAAATACTGAAGCTTTCTTT
>TRBD1|TRBJ2-1|TRBV5-1|-
CASSELQGSSYNEQFF
TGCGCCAGCAGCGAACTACAGGGGAGCTCCTACAATGAGCAGTTCTTC
>TRBD1|TRBJ2-7|TRBV5-4|-
CASSLVQGNEQYF
TGTGCCAGCAGCTTGGTACAGGGGAACGAGCAGTACTTC
>TRBD2|TRBJ2-1|TRBV28|-
CASSSHAGTSDYNEQFF
TGTGCCAGCAGTTCTCACGCCGGGACTAGCGACTACAATGAGCAGTTCTTC
>-|TRBJ1-5|TRBV2|-
CASSDLSQGFYHQPQHF
TGTGCCAGCAGTGACCTATCACAGGGTTTTTATCATCAGCCCCAGCATTTT
>TRBD1|TRBJ1-5|TRBV2|few
CASSLDRVAQPQHF
TGTGCCAGCAGTCTAGACAGGGTGGCTCAGCCCCAGCATTTT
>TRBD1|TRBJ1-4|TRBV19|-
CASSRSSGTGWEKLFF
TGTGCCAGTAGCCGGTCATCCGGGACAGGGTGGGAAAAACTGTTTTTT
>TRBD1|TRBJ1-4|TRBV2|-
CASSPTGGTNEKLFF
TGTGCCAGCAGTCCTACAGGGGGCACTAATGAAAAACTGTTTTTT
>-|TRBJ1-2|TRBV9|few
CASSVTIGEDYGYTF
TGTGCCAGCAGCGTAACGATCGGGGAGGACTATGGCTACACCTTC
>-|TRBJ2-7|TRBV5-5|once
CASSLSNFYEQYF
TGTGCCAGCAGCTTGAGTAACTTCTACGAGCAGTACTTC
>-|TRBJ1-1|TRBV15|-
CASTRGSLETEAFF
TGTGCCAGTACGAGGGGCTCACTAGAAACTGAAGCTTTCTTT
>TRBD1|TRBJ2-5|TRBV16|-
CASSPRGTGETQYF
TGTGCCAGCAGCCCACGCGGGACAGGGGAGACCCAGTACTTC
>-|TRBJ1-1|TRBV2|once
CASRQTDEAFF
TGTGCCAGCAGACAGACGGACGAAGCTTTCTTT
>TRBD1|TRBJ1-2|TRBV9|-
CASSVEGTGRYGYTF
TGTGCCAGCAGCGTAGAAGGGACAGGGAGGTATGGCTACACCTTC
>TRBD1|TRBJ1-2|TRBV10-2|-
CASTKMPRGQDGYTF
TGCGCCAGCACCAAGATGCCCAGGGGGCAGGATGGCTACACCTTC
>TRBD1|TRBJ2-7|TRBV6-1|-
CASTLLGAGGEQYF
TGTGCCAGCACCCTACTTGGGGCAGGGGGCGAGCAGTACTTC
>-|TRBJ1-1|TRBV7-8|-
CASSPRLGNTEAFF
TGTGCCAGCAGCCCCAGACTGGGAAACACTGAAGCTTTCTTT
>-|TRBJ1-4|TRBV19|few
CASWPGSTNEKLFF
TGTGCCAGCTGGCCCGGGTCAACTAATGAAAAACTGTTTTTT
>-|TRBJ1-2|TRBV7-9|-
CASSFAWGGYTF
TGTGCCAGCAGCTTCGCGTGGGGAGGCTACACCTTC
>TRBD2|TRBJ2-3|TRBV4-3|-
CASSQTSGGHTDTQYF
TGCGCCAGCAGCCAGACTAGCGGGGGACACACAGATACGCAGTATTTT
>TRBD1|TRBJ1-1|TRBV7-3|-
CAIQTIGDRGNSTEAFF
TGTGCCATCCAAACAATAGGGGACAGGGGGAATAGCACTGAAGCTTTCTTT
>-|TRBJ2-3|TRBV7-3|-
CASSLGNGYTDTQYF
TGTGCCAGCAGCTTAGGCAACGGATACACAGATACGCAGTATTTT
>-|TRBJ1-2|TRBV4-3|-
CASSQDLGGFYYGYTF
TGCGCCAGCAGCCAAGATCTAGGGGGATTTTACTATGGCTACACCTTC
>-|TRBJ2-7|TRBV28|medium-sized
CASSPVGGHYEQYF
TGTGCCAGCAGCCCCGTGGGGGGACACTACGAGCAGTACTTC
>TRBD1|TRBJ1-2|TRBV6-5|-
CASSPPDRGPLRYTF
TGTGCCAGCAGCCCCCCGGACAGGGGCCCTTTGAGGTACACCTTC
>-|TRBJ2-5|TRBV29-1|-
CSVGQRGGETQYF
TGCAGCGTCGGACAGCGAGGGGGGGAGACCCAGTACTTC
>-|TRBJ1-2|TRBV7-9|-
CASSPGDGYGYTF
TGTGCCAGCAGCCCGGGGGACGGCTATGGCTACACCTTC
>-|TRBJ2-7|TRBV18|-
CASSPQRQSFSYEQYF
TGTGCCAGCTCACCCCAACGACAGTCCTTCTCCTACGAGCAGTACTTC
>-|TRBJ2-7|TRBV27|-
CASRGEGESYEQYF
TGTGCCAGCAGAGGGGAAGGGGAGTCCTACGAGCAGTACTTC
>-|TRBJ1-4|TRBV19|few
CASSIAGRKGRLFF
TGTGCCAGTAGTATAGCAGGTCGCAAGGGGAGACTGTTTTTT
>-|TRBJ1-3|TRBV6-1|-
CASSEASTGRNTIYF
TGTGCCAGCAGTGAAGCGAGCACAGGGCGAAACACCATATATTTT
>-|TRBJ1-1|TRBV7-2|-
CASSTNRETEAFF
TGTGCCAGCAGCACAAACCGGGAGACTGAAGCTTTCTTT